The next 2 T cell receptor beta chains were all read from a single sample in a study of T cell clonality in common variable immunodeficiency. Study observations and caveats: Fewer deletions and N-nucleotide insertions were reportedly seen in common variable immunodeficiency TCR beta sequences.

The data were produced by immunoSEQ multiplex PCR, yet TCRdb's version contains in-frame clones alone and is incomplete. The sample includes 15,000 to 20,000 clones, none of them occurring once. Their antigen targets remain unknown. The sequencing sample was made of peripheral blood mononuclear cells. These receptor sequences come from a human donor with common variable immunodeficiency.

This clone was seen more than once but under ten times. The read ends 3 residues shy of where the CDR3 ends; the end is completed using the germline J gene. This sequence joins TRBV7-6 and TRBJ2-5, with D possibly matching TRBD2 (5 bases). CDR3 length equals 12 residues. Trimming shortened V by 5 bases and J by 5 bases, and 9 bases separated the two germline ends. Per the germline V gene, CDR1 is SGHVS and CDR2 is FNYEAQ. This chain's CDR3 is CASSRGQETQYF. Incomplete CDR3 DNA: TGTGCCAGCAGCCGCGGGCAGGAGACC.

This clone appeared many times. Coverage ceases 3 residues before the CDR3 finishes, and the germline J gene fills in the end. The chain employs TRBV30 and TRBJ1-5; 9 bases agree with TRBD1. Germline CDR1 is GTSNPN and CDR2 is SVGIG (reference sequence). Losses at the gene ends were 0 bases for V and 6 bases for J; bases not matched to a gene: 3. The CDR3 runs to 14 residues. The CDR3 protein is CAWSVRQGVQPQHF. Partial CDR3 DNA: TGTGCCTGGAGTGTAAGACAGGGGGTTCAGCCC.